This T cell receptor (beta chain) was retrieved from a study of T cells after posttransplantation cyclophosphamide. A marrow graft followed busulfan-fludarabine conditioning, with cyclophosphamide on days +3 and +4. Note on this clone: Antigen unknown.

Points from the study as a whole: Later post-transplant blood repertoires were often dominated by donor CD8+ memory clones. Blood and skin or GI T cell repertoires showed limited TRB overlap. TRB clonality was highly associated with recipient CMV seropositivity and reactivation.

TCRdb's table, derived via immunoSEQ multiplex PCR, lists solely in-frame clones and lacks some. The table records approximately 3,100 clones, 85% to 90% of them present only once. CDR3 length: 15 residues. Trimming stripped 8 bases from V and 8 bases from J, with 25 bases between. The germline V gene has CDR1 SQVTM and CDR2 ANQGSEA. The receptor comes from a female patient aged 50 to 65 who received an allogeneic stem cell transplant from an unrelated donor, was CMV-positive, and had acute and chronic GVHD. The graft donor may be the source of some T cells. The chain employs TRBV29-1 and TRBJ2-1; maybe TRBD2 (6 bases). The sample was PBMCs, taken after allogeneic stem cell transplant with posttransplant cyclophosphamide. The CDR3: CSTLPPASEDYEQFF. The CDR3 DNA reads as TGCAGCACCCTCCCCCCGGCTAGCGAGGACTATGAGCAGTTCTTC.